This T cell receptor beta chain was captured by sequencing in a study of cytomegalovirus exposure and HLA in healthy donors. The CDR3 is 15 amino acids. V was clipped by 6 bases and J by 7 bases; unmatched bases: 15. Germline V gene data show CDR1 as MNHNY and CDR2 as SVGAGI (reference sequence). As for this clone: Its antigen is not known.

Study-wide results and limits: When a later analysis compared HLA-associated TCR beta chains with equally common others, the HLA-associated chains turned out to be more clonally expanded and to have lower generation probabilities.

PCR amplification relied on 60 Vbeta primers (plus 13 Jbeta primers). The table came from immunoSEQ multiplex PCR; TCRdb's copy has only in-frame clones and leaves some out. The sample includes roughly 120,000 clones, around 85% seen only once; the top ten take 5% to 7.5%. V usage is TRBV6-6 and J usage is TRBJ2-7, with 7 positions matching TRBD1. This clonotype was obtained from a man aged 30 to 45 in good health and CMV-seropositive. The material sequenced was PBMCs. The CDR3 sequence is CASSQQYGTEREQYF. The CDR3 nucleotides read TGTGCCAGCAGCCAGCAGTATGGGACAGAGAGGGAGCAGTACTTC.